These 20 T cell receptor beta chains were all obtained from the same sample, sequenced in a study of blood T cell repertoires in COVID-19. Libraries were prepared by immunoSEQ multiplex PCR; TCRdb keeps only in-frame clonotypes and omits some of them. Among approximately 200,000 clones listed, 86% were seen once. The sequenced sample consisted of PBMCs or T cells enriched from blood (not recorded which). The origin of the receptors is a woman in her twenties or thirties who had recovered from COVID-19.

This chain uses TRBV7-2 with TRBJ2-1; D perhaps matches TRBD1 (6 bases). This CDR3 region has 17 residues. Per germline, CDR1 SGHTA and CDR2 FQGNSA. V dropped 1 base and J dropped 0 bases, with 13 bases sitting between them. CDR3 bases: TGTGCCAGCAGCTTAGGGACAGTTCCCTCCTCCTACAATGAGCAGTTCTTC. Residues: CASSLGTVPSSYNEQFF.

Here the CDR3 reads CATVAGTGLTEAFF. CDR3 sequence (DNA): TGTGCCACAGTCGCCGGGACAGGGCTCACTGAAGCTTTCTTT. This chain links TRBV19 with TRBJ1-1; 9 nucleotides align to TRBD1. Germline V gene sequence: CDR1 LNHDA, CDR2 SQIVND (reference sequence). With V trimmed by 10 bases and J by 4 bases, 10 bases remained unmatched. This CDR3 is 14 amino acids long.

This chain connects TRBV7-9 to TRBJ2-1; 8 nucleotides line up with TRBD1. The CDR3 contains 18 residues. Losses at the gene ends were 7 bases for V and 9 bases for J; bases not matched to a gene: 23. CDR1 SEHNR and CDR2 FQNEAQ come from the germline V gene (reference sequence). CDR3 residues: CASTLYRGASTQAVEQFF. CDR3 DNA sequence: TGTGCCAGCACCCTCTACAGGGGGGCGTCCACACAAGCCGTTGAGCAGTTCTTC.

The rearrangement joins TRBV2 to TRBJ2-3; 7 bases align to TRBD2. V lost 4 bases to trimming and J lost 1 base; unmatched junction nucleotides: 11. Germline V gene data show CDR1 as SNHLY and CDR2 as FYNNEI. The CDR3 runs 17 residues. CDR3 residues: CASSGSRVAGGTDTQYF. The CDR3, as DNA: TGTGCCAGCAGTGGGTCGAGGGTTGCGGGAGGCACAGATACGCAGTATTTT.

V gene TRBV27 combines with J gene TRBJ2-1, with 9 bases matching TRBD2. Per germline, CDR1 MNHEY and CDR2 SMNVEV (reference sequence). The CDR3 sequence is 19 residues long. J gave up 6 bases and V 8 bases, and 23 bases lay outside the gene matches. The chain's CDR3 is CASSPVGLAGIAELNEQFF. DNA for the CDR3: TGTGCCAGCTCCCCCGTGGGGCTAGCGGGGATCGCCGAACTCAATGAGCAGTTCTTC.

The rearrangement uses TRBV27 and TRBJ2-5; 7 nucleotides line up with TRBD1. The V segment lost 5 bases and the J segment 2 bases; nucleotides outside the gene matches: 8. Germline V gene lookup returns CDR1 MNHEY and CDR2 SMNVEV (reference sequence). This CDR3 is built from 15 residues. The CDR3 DNA reads TGTGCCAGCAGTCCAGGGACAGTGCTACAAGAGACCCAGTACTTC. Translation gives CASSPGTVLQETQYF.

This clone was counted once. The rearrangement links TRBV20-1 to TRBJ1-1, with D uncertain. The CDR3 is 11 residues long. Germline loops: CDR1 DFQATT, CDR2 SNEGSKA (reference sequence). With 4 bases removed from V and 6 bases from J, the gap between germline ends came to 9 bases. CDR3 residues: CSAKREAEAFF. CDR3 DNA sequence: TGCAGTGCTAAGAGGGAGGCTGAAGCTTTCTTT.

This clone came up once. CDR3 region: CSVEGPGGYFEQYF. Here the CDR3 DNA reads TGCAGCGTTGAAGGCCCCGGGGGATACTTCGAGCAGTACTTC. The rearrangement uses TRBV29-1 and TRBJ2-7; D is perhaps TRBD2 (6 bases). CDR3 length equals 14 residues. V was shortened by 1 base and J by 6 bases, with 16 bases between the two germline ends. Germline V CDR1 and CDR2: SQVTM, ANQGSEA.

V usage is TRBV3-1 (or the pseudogene TRBV3-2) and J usage is TRBJ1-2, with D maybe TRBD1 (5 bases). The CDR3 is 13 amino acids. From germline, CDR1 is LGHDT and CDR2 YNNKEL (reference sequence). V gave up 5 bases and J gave up 8 bases, with 15 bases separating them. Here the CDR3 reads CASSERAGLGYTF. The CDR3 DNA reads TGTGCCAGCAGCGAAAGGGCAGGGTTAGGCTACACCTTC.

The V call is TRBV15, the J call TRBJ1-5; no clear D gene. The CDR3 has 14 amino acids. Looked up from germline, CDR1 is LNHNV and CDR2 is YYDKDF (reference sequence). The V end was cut by 4 bases, the J end by 4 bases, with 11 bases between. The CDR3: CATSTVFSNQPQHF. In DNA form, the CDR3 reads TGTGCCACCAGCACGGTGTTTAGTAATCAGCCCCAGCATTTT.

The chain is built from TRBV28 and TRBJ1-2; 8 positions match TRBD1. Germline V gene lookup returns CDR1 MDHEN and CDR2 SYDVKM. J lost 4 bases, V lost 6 bases, and 4 bases had no gene match. The CDR3 has 13 amino acids. CDR3 region: CASRPQGGYGYTF. The CDR3, as DNA: TGTGCCAGCAGACCACAGGGGGGCTATGGCTACACCTTC.

The chain employs TRBV27 and TRBJ2-1; the match to TRBD2 covers 11 bases. The CDR3 totals 17 residues. CDR1 MNHEY and CDR2 SMNVEV come from the germline V gene (reference sequence). J gave up 6 bases and V 5 bases, and 12 bases lay outside the gene matches. CDR3 in DNA: TGTGCCAGCAGTACTACGACGACTAGCGGGGCCCTCAATGAGCAGTTCTTC. Its protein is CASSTTTTSGALNEQFF.

The V call is TRBV4-1, the J call TRBJ2-7, with a weak D call TRBD2 (7 bases). Trimming left V 4 bases short and J 2 bases short, with 15 bases between. The germline CDR1 and CDR2 sequences are MGHRA and YSYEKL. The CDR3 extends over 15 amino acids. Here the CDR3 DNA reads TGCGCCAGCAGCCCGGTAGGGGGGGGGACCTACGAGCAGTACTTC. Translated: CASSPVGGGTYEQYF.

The chain combines TRBV28 with TRBJ2-6; 8 nucleotides align to TRBD1. CDR1 MDHEN and CDR2 SYDVKM come from the germline V gene. V lost 6 bases and J lost 4; bases outside the gene matches: 5. The CDR3 runs to 15 residues. Here the CDR3 reads CASSSGQVGANVLTF. The CDR3 nucleotides read TGTGCCAGCAGCTCGGGACAGGTGGGGGCCAACGTCCTGACTTTC.

This clone showed up just once. V usage is TRBV6-5 and J usage is TRBJ1-5; D is perhaps TRBD1 (6 bases). With 6 bases removed from V and 3 bases from J, the gap between germline ends came to 15 bases. The V gene's germline CDR1 is MNHEY and CDR2 SVGAGI. This CDR3 has 15 residues. As DNA, the CDR3 is TGTGCCAGCAGAGACAATACAGGGAACAATCAGCCCCAGCATTTT. Protein sequence: CASRDNTGNNQPQHF.

This clone was observed once. This chain links TRBV19 with TRBJ2-7; maybe TRBD2 (5 bases). The ends were cut back, 1 base at V and 9 bases at J, with 7 bases in the middle. There are 11 residues in the CDR3. Germline V gene lookup returns CDR1 LNHDA and CDR2 SQIVND (reference sequence). The CDR3 DNA reads TGTGCCAGTAGTATAGGAGGGCGGCAGTACTTC. Translated, it gives CASSIGGRQYF.

The CDR3 is CASSPRSNTQYF. CDR3 DNA: TGTGCCAGCAGCCCGCGGAGTAATACGCAGTATTTT. The chain combines TRBV9 with TRBJ2-3; D not resolved. Germline loops: CDR1 SGDLS, CDR2 YYNGEE. CDR3 length: 12 amino acids. V lost 4 bases, J lost 7 bases, and 10 bases lay in between.

This clone has a single count. The chain couples TRBV28 to TRBJ2-3; 12 bases agree with TRBD2. The CDR3 has 17 amino acids. Per germline, CDR1 MDHEN and CDR2 SYDVKM. Germline trimming cut 2 bases from V and 6 bases from J; bases unmatched to any gene: 9. This chain's CDR3 is CASSLTLTSGSRDTQYF. CDR3 bases: TGTGCCAGCAGTTTAACCCTGACTAGCGGGAGTAGGGATACGCAGTATTTT.

About this clone: The same CDR3 can be traced to other DNA sequences in this sample. The rearrangement links TRBV5-6 to TRBJ2-7; 10 bases are shared with TRBD2. Per germline, CDR1 SGHDT and CDR2 YYEEEE. The CDR3 is 14 amino acids. Trimming at V came to 2 bases and at J to 4 bases, leaving 3 bases not matched to a gene. The DNA for the CDR3 is TGTGCCAGCAGCTTCCCTAGCGGGAGTTACGAGCAGTACTTC. Encoded protein: CASSFPSGSYEQYF.

V is TRBV7-9 and J is TRBJ2-7; D gene ambiguous. Between the trimmed V and J ends, which lost 2 bases and 6 bases, there was a span of 8 bases. Germline V gene data show CDR1 as SEHNR and CDR2 as FQNEAQ (reference sequence). This CDR3 is built from 12 residues. The CDR3 DNA follows: TGTGCCAGCAGCTTATCATCGGGCGAGCAGTACTTC. Encoded protein: CASSLSSGEQYF.